These 4 T cell receptor beta chains were all obtained from the same sample, sequenced in a study of beta chain features in type 1 diabetes. The isolated RNA, all of it, was reverse transcribed, so expressed TCRB transcripts were what got sequenced. TCRdb's copy holds only in-frame clones and misses some; the assay was immunoSEQ multiplex PCR. Counted here are about 140,000 clones, 9.5% to 10% occurring once; the ten biggest clones make up about 0.6%. The sequenced sample was central memory CD4+ T cells from blood. Receptors originate from a middle-aged woman in good health.

The V and J genes are TRBV28 and TRBJ2-5, with 12 positions matching TRBD2. Unmatched junction bases numbered 4, after V lost 4 bases and J lost 1 base. Germline-derived CDR1 and CDR2 are MDHEN and SYDVKM. The CDR3 runs 16 residues. As DNA, the CDR3 is TGTGCCAGCAGTTCGACTAGCGGGGGCCCCCAAGAGACCCAGTACTTC. Translated: CASSSTSGGPQETQYF.

The chain has TRBV5-4 and TRBJ1-5; D unresolved. Germline assignment: CDR1 SGHNT and CDR2 YYREEE (reference sequence). The CDR3 extends over 14 amino acids. The V end lost 1 base, the J end lost 1 base, and 6 bases lay between the germline ends. The CDR3 coding sequence is TGTGCCAGCAGCTTGTCCGGGAGCAATCAGCCCCAGCATTTT. It codes for CASSLSGSNQPQHF.

This clone was seen a few times. This sequence joins TRBV5-4 and TRBJ1-2, with 7 bases lining up with TRBD1. J was trimmed by 7 bases and V by 0 bases; bases with no gene match: 9. This CDR3 has 15 amino acids. CDR1 and CDR2 (germline): SGHNT, YYREEE (reference sequence). Here the CDR3 reads CASSLGLQGFGGYTF. CDR3 nucleotide sequence: TGTGCCAGCAGCTTGGGGCTACAGGGGTTCGGTGGCTACACCTTC.

V gene TRBV6-1 combines with J gene TRBJ2-7; D ambiguous. The CDR3 totals 13 residues. Germline V gene sequence: CDR1 MNHNS, CDR2 SASEGT. V lost 6 bases, J lost 6 bases, and 15 bases lay in between. CDR3 coding DNA: TGTGCCAGCAGCGGAAGTCGGCGCGGCGAGCAGTACTTC. Protein: CASSGSRRGEQYF.